The clone carrying this T cell receptor (beta chain) was seen at least ten times. Its matching antigen is unknown. This entry comes from a study of T cells after yellow fever vaccination. Study conclusions and caveats: CD4 and CD8 compartments shared a small share of clonotypes, likely from convergent recombination.

Each CDR3 protein is one row after TCRdb ran MiXCR on the 5' RACE reads. The profile shows about 220,000 distinct CDR3 sequences, about 3% of them singletons. The germline V gene has CDR1 LNHNV and CDR2 YYDKDF (reference sequence). V was pared by 0 bases and J by 8 bases, with 20 bases between. This CDR3 comprises 17 residues. This TCR was sampled from a man aged 18 to 30 who received the YFV17D yellow fever vaccine. This specimen was CD4+ T cells sorted from PBMCs, taken 10 days after the yellow fever booster vaccination. This chain joins TRBV15 and TRBJ2-4; D tentatively fits TRBD1 or TRBD2 (6 bases each). DNA of the CDR3: TGTGCCACCAGCAGAGATAAGTTGGGACACCCGGGGGACATTCAGTACTTC. Translation: CATSRDKLGHPGDIQYF.